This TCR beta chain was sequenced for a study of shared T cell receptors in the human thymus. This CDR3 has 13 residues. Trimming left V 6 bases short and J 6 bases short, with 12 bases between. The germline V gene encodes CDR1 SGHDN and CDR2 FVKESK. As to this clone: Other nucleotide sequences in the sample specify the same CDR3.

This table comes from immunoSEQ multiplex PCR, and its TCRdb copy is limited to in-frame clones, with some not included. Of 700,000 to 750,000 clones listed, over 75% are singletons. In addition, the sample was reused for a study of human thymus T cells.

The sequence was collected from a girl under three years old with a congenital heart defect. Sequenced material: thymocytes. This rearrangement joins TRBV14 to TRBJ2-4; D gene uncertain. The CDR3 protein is CASSPSRRNIQYF. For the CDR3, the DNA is TGTGCCAGCAGTCCCTCTAGGAGAAACATTCAGTACTTC.